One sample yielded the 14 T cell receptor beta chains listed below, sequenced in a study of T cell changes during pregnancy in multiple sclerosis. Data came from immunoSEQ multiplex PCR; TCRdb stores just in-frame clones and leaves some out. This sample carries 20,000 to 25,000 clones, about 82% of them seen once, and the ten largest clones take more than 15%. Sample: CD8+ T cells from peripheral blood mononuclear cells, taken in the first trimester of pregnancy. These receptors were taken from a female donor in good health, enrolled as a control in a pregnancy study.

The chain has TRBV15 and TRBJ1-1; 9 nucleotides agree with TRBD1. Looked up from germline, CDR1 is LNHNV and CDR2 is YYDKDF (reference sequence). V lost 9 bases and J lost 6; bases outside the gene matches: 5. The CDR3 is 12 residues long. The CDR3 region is CATQGAESEAFF. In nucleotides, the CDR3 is TGTGCCACACAGGGGGCTGAATCTGAAGCTTTCTTT.

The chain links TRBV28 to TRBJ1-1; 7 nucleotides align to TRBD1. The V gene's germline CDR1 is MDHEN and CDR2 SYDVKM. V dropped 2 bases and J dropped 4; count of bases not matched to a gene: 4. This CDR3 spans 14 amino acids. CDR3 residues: CASSLLAGGTEAFF. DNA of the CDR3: TGTGCCAGCAGTTTACTCGCAGGGGGCACTGAAGCTTTCTTT.

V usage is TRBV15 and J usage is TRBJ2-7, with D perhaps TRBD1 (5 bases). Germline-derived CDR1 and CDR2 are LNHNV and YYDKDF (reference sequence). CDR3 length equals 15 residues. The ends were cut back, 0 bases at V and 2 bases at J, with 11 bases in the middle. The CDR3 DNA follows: TGTGCCACCAGCAGAGATGAAACAGGAGCCTACGAGCAGTACTTC. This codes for CATSRDETGAYEQYF. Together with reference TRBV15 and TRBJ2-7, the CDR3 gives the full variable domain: DAMVIQNPRYQVTQFGKPVTLSCSQTLNHNVMYWYQQKSSQAPKLLFHYYDKDFNNEADTPDNFQSRRPNTSFCFLDIRSPGLGDTAMYLCATSRDETGAYEQYFGPGTRLTVT.

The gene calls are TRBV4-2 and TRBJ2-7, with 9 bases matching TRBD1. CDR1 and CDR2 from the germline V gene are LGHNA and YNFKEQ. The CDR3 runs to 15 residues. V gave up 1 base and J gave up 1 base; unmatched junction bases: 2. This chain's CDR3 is CASSQGTGESYEQYF. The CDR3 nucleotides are TGTGCCAGCAGCCAAGGGACAGGGGAATCCTACGAGCAGTACTTC.

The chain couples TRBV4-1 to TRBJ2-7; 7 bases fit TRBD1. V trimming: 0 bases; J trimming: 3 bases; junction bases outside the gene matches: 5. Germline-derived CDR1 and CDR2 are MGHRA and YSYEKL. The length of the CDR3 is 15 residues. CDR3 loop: CASSQERTGRYEQYF. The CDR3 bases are TGCGCCAGCAGCCAAGAAAGGACAGGACGCTACGAGCAGTACTTC.

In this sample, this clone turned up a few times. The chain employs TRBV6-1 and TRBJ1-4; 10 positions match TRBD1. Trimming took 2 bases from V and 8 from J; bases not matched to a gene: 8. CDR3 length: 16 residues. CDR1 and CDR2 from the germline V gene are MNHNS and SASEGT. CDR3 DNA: TGTGCCAGCAGTGAACCCCCGGGACAGGGGTCCGAAAAACTGTTTTTT. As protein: CASSEPPGQGSEKLFF.

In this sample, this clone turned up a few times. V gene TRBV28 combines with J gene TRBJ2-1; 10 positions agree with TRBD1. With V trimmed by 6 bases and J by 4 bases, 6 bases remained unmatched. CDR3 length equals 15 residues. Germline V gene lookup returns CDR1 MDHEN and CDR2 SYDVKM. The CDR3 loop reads CASRRGTGEYNEQFF. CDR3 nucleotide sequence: TGTGCCAGCAGGAGGGGGACAGGGGAATACAATGAGCAGTTCTTC.

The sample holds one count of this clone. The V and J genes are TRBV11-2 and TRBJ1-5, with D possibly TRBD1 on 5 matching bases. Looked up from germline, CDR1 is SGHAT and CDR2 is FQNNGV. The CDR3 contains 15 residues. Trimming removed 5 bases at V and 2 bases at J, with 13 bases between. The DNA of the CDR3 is TGTGCCAGCAGCCCAACCGGGGGTGGCAATCAGCCCCAGCATTTT. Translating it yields CASSPTGGGNQPQHF.

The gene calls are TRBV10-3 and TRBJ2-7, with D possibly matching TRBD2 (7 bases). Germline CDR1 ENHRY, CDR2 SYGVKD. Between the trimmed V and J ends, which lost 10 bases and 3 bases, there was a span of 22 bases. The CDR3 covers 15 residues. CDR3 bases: TGTGCCACCGGGGGGCTTCAGGGAGATCTCTACGAGCAGTACTTC. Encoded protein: CATGGLQGDLYEQYF.

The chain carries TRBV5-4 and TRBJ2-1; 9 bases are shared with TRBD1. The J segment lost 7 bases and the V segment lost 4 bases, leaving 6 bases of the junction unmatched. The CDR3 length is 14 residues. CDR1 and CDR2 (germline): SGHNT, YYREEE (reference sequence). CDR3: CASSPDRGRNEQFF. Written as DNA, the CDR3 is TGTGCCAGCAGCCCGGACAGGGGACGGAATGAGCAGTTCTTC. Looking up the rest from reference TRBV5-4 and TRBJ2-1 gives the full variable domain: ETGVTQSPTHLIKTRGQQVTLRCSSQSGHNTVSWYQQALGQGPQFIFQYYREEENGRGNFPPRFSGLQFPNYSSELNVNALELDDSALYLCASSPDRGRNEQFFGPGTRLTVL.

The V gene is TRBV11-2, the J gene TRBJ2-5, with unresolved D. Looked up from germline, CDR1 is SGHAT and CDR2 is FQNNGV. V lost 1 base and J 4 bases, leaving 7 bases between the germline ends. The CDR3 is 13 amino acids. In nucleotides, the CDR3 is TGTGCCAGCAGCTTAGTCTTCGGAGAGACCCAGTACTTC. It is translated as CASSLVFGETQYF.

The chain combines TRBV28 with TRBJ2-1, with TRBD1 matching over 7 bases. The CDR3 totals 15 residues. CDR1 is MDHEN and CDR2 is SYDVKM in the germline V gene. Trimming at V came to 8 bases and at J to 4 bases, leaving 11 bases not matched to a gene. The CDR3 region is CASHPPGGRYNEQFF. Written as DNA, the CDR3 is TGTGCCAGCCATCCCCCAGGGGGAAGATACAATGAGCAGTTCTTC.

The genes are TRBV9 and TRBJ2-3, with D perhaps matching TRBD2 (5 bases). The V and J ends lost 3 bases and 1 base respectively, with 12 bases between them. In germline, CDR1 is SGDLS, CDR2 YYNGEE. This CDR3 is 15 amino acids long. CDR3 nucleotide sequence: TGTGCCAGCAGCGACCTACTAGGCGGCACAGATACGCAGTATTTT. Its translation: CASSDLLGGTDTQYF.

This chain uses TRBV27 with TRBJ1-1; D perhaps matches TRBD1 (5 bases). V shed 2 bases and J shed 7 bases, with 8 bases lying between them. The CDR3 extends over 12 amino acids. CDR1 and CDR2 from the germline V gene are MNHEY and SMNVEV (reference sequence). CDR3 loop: CASSLNGGEAFF. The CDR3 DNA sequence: TGTGCCAGCAGTTTAAACGGGGGTGAAGCTTTCTTT.